These T cell receptor beta chains were read from a single sample in a study of blood T cells in healthy people across ages. A single record per CDR3 protein comes from TCRdb applying MiXCR to the 5' RACE reads. Of approximately 800,000 distinct CDR3 sequences in the sample, roughly 25% were seen once. Separately, the same data were catalogued under a study of T cells of mothers and their children.

Sequenced: blood. The receptor set was obtained from a boy aged 10-17 years in good health. CDR3s include the opening cysteine and the closing phenylalanine or tryptophan. Fields, in order: J gene, clone size, V gene, D gene, CDR3 length, CDR3 DNA, CDR3 protein. A D gene is named only where the DNA matches it firmly. Clone size is given for some rows only: seen once, a few or many times, or a class if the clone is expanded.

J: TRBJ1-3; size: -; V: TRBV7-9; D: -; length: 15; DNA: TGTGCCAGCAGCCCCACGACCACCTCTGGAAACACCATATATTTT; CDR3: CASSPTTTSGNTIYF
J: TRBJ2-5; size: few; V: TRBV5-1; D: -; length: 16; DNA: TGCGCCAGCAGCTTCCCTCCCCAGGAAAGGGGAGAGACCCAGTACTTC; CDR3: CASSFPPQERGETQYF
J: TRBJ1-1; size: -; V: TRBV25-1; D: -; length: 11; DNA: TGTGCCAGCAGTGACGGATTTGAAGCTTTCTTT; CDR3: CASSDGFEAFF
J: TRBJ2-2; size: -; V: TRBV28; D: TRBD1; length: 18; DNA: TGTGCCAGCAGTTTTAGAGCCCCCGGGACAGGGTCAACCGGGGAGCTGTTTTTT; CDR3: CASSFRAPGTGSTGELFF
J: TRBJ2-5; size: -; V: TRBV28; D: -; length: 13; DNA: TGTGCCAGCAGTTTTATAAGACAAGAGACCCAGTACTTC; CDR3: CASSFIRQETQYF
J: TRBJ2-1; size: -; V: TRBV6-2/TRBV6-3; D: -; length: 16; DNA: TGTGCCAGCCACAACTCCGGGATGGTGAAGATGCAAGAGCAGTTCTTC; CDR3: CASHNSGMVKMQEQFF
J: TRBJ1-2; size: -; V: TRBV6-6; D: -; length: 15; DNA: TGTGCCAGCAGTGACACTACAGGAGCCCCTGGGGGCTACACCTTC; CDR3: CASSDTTGAPGGYTF
J: TRBJ2-1; size: -; V: TRBV12-3/TRBV12-4; D: -; length: 13; DNA: TGTGCCAGCAAGATTCGAGGGGACAATGAGCAGTTCTTC; CDR3: CASKIRGDNEQFF
J: TRBJ2-5; size: -; V: TRBV28; D: -; length: 14; DNA: TGTGCCAGCAGTTTATCTCACTACCAAGAGACCCAGTACTTC; CDR3: CASSLSHYQETQYF
J: TRBJ2-4; size: -; V: TRBV7-9; D: -; length: 19; DNA: TGTGCCAGCAGCCCGGCCCGGAGGCTGAGTTGGGTCGGCAAAAACATTCAGTACTTC; CDR3: CASSPARRLSWVGKNIQYF
J: TRBJ2-5; size: -; V: TRBV6-6; D: TRBD2; length: 13; DNA: TGTGCCAGCAGTTACTCCGAGGGGCGGGAGCAGTACTTC; CDR3: CASSYSEGREQYF
J: TRBJ2-3; size: -; V: TRBV10-3; D: TRBD2; length: 16; DNA: TGTGCCATCGGAGGAGCGGGGGGGCTTGGTACAGATACGCAGTATTTT; CDR3: CAIGGAGGLGTDTQYF
J: TRBJ2-1; size: -; V: TRBV2; D: TRBD2; length: 16; DNA: TGTGCCAGCAGATTCAAAGCGGGAGGTTTCTTCTATGAGCAGTTCTTC; CDR3: CASRFKAGGFFYEQFF
J: TRBJ1-1; size: -; V: TRBV30; D: -; length: 17; DNA: TGTGCCTGGAGTGGGGGATTAGACAGAACTAAGAACACTGAAGCTTTCTTT; CDR3: CAWSGGLDRTKNTEAFF
J: TRBJ2-4; size: few; V: TRBV5-1; D: TRBD2; length: 13; DNA: TGCGCCAGCAGCCCCCGGGGGGGACACATTCAGTACTTC; CDR3: CASSPRGGHIQYF
J: TRBJ1-6; size: -; V: TRBV11-2; D: TRBD1; length: 16; DNA: TGTGCCAGCAGCTTAGATCGGAACAGGGGGCTATCACCCCTCCACTTT; CDR3: CASSLDRNRGLSPLHF
J: TRBJ2-5; size: many; V: TRBV28; D: TRBD2; length: 17; DNA: TGTGCCAGCAGTTTATCCGAGGGCCAAGCGGGACAAGAGACCCAGTACTTC; CDR3: CASSLSEGQAGQETQYF
J: TRBJ1-6; size: -; V: TRBV6-1; D: -; length: 15; DNA: TGTGCCAGCAGTACCAGGGGAGTGGGGGATTCACCCCTCCACTTT; CDR3: CASSTRGVGDSPLHF